This TCR beta chain was retrieved from a study of T cell clonality in common variable immunodeficiency. Whole-study results and caveats: Reportedly, TCR beta sequences from common variable immunodeficiency showed fewer deletions and N-nucleotide insertions.

Assay used: immunoSEQ multiplex PCR; TCRdb lists only in-frame clones, some missing. This sample includes 25,000 to 35,000 clones with no singletons; its ten biggest clones take up around 5.9%. The CDR3 has 15 residues. V shed 1 base, J shed 2 bases, and the junction held 3 bases outside the gene matches. Germline values: CDR1 LGHDT, CDR2 YNNKEL (reference sequence). In this sample, this clone is medium-sized. The antigen is not known. From the germline J gene comes the end of the CDR3, since the read stops 3 residues before it. Material: peripheral blood mononuclear cells. The chain is built from TRBV3-1 (or the pseudogene TRBV3-2) and TRBJ2-7; 9 bases are shared with TRBD2. This receptor was identified in a human donor with common variable immunodeficiency. The CDR3 loop reads CASSQGASGTYEQYF. CDR3 DNA, as far as it was read: TGTGCCAGCAGCCAAGGGGCTAGCGGGACCTACGAG.